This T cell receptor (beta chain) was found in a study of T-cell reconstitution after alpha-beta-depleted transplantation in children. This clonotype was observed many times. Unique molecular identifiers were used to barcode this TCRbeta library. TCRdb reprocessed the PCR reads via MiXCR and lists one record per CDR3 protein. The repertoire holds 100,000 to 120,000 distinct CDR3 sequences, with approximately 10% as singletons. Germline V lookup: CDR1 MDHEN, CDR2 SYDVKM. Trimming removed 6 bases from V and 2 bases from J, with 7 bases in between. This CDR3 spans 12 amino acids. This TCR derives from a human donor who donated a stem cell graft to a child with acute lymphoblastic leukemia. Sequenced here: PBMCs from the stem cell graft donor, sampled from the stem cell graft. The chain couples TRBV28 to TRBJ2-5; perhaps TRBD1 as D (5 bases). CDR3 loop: CASSRVQETQYF. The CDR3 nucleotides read TGTGCCAGCAGCAGGGTTCAAGAGACCCAGTACTTC.